This T cell receptor beta chain originates from a study of cytomegalovirus exposure and HLA in healthy donors (dated by TCRdb to about 2017). Study-level background: In an earlier analysis of fewer than 750 of the donors, 250 to 300 Gb of sequence data and 90 million to 120 million unique TCR beta sequences from about 180 million T cells were reported. Donor age, sex, ethnicity and CMV serostatus were compiled alongside the repertoire data. An early release covering over 500 HLA-typed donors comprised approximately 300 gigabases of sequencing data and 85 million to 100 million unique TCR sequences. Besides the first cohort of some 670 subjects, a separate validation cohort made up of roughly 130 different subjects was used. High-throughput TCR immunosequencing, statistical association of individual TCRs with disease status, and machine learning were combined to predict cytomegalovirus infection status. In a later analysis, previously published TCR beta repertoires from about 640 donors were re-analyzed and high-resolution HLA genotyping was added so that TCR occurrence patterns could be studied. Genome-wide SNP genotypes for about 55% of the roughly 670 donors were used in a later genetic analysis, which treated that subset as a discovery cohort. The aim of the study was to test whether cataloging public T cell receptors could identify signatures of past pathogen exposure. Rather than using new phenotypic data, the later analysis identified candidate immune exposures from TCR beta sequences and from how often those sequences occurred across donors. All discovery cohort repertoires had been generated using a single sequencing platform. The study profiled the T cell repertoires of some 610 subjects by immunosequencing and related them to cytomegalovirus serostatus. The number of donors typed differed by locus, with 629-630 for A, B, C, DRB1 and DQB1, more than 500 for DQA1, 600 to 610 for DPA1, and 450 to 480 for DPB1. Roughly 5 DR-DQ haplotypes were treated as single units for association and clustering because of strong linkage in the cohort. Among the roughly 400 genotyped donors, approximately 76% belonged to the genetic ancestry cluster associated with self-reported Caucasian donors. Across approximately 400 genotyped donors of the cohort, an average of approximately 200,000 unique TCR beta nucleotide sequences per donor were sequenced, and roughly a sixth of those sequences were non-productive. To decide whether each TCR beta V gene segment behaved as functional or pseudogenic, an earlier analysis of some 580 of the donors relied on high-throughput TCR beta sequencing. HLA typing included class I and class II loci at four-digit resolution. The investigation overall reported the following: Broadly in line with IMGT annotations, most TCR beta V segments showed up in productive rearrangements about 87% or about 30% of the time in an earlier analysis of some 590 of the donors. When HLA alleles, especially DR and DQ, strongly co-occurred, attributing TCR associations to individual alleles was difficult. This cohort had only TCR beta chains sequenced, and the lack of alpha or paired-chain data limited which features could be detected. According to the authors, the approach could potentially be generalized to other disease states and immunological phenotypes. Linkage disequilibrium might explain the correlated functional status among segregating V segments, but an unknown experimental factor could not be excluded. The earlier analysis of approximately 560 of the donors excluded roughly 17 rarely observed V segments, including chromosome 9 orphons, because counts were too low. The presence/absence analyses assumed that sequencing depth was roughly uniform across donors, and that assumption may not be true. A later analysis found that most CMV-associated TCR beta chains appeared HLA-restricted, with HLA associations seemingly driven largely by CMV exposure. In a later analysis, TCR association rates were found to vary across HLA loci, with the most associated TCRs seen for DRB1 alleles and the fewest for HLA-C alleles. In the study, about 150 TCR beta chains were listed as associated with cytomegalovirus. A cluster of highly shared sequence variants was judged likely to represent a technical artifact of the sequencing pipeline. Several of the top co-occurrence clusters appeared to be linked to parvovirus B19, influenza, CMV and Epstein-Barr virus, according to a later analysis. Most TCR sequences were observed very rarely across donors, whereas some public TCRs were present in many individuals. Because HLA typing was missing for some donors at each locus, association tests included only the typed subset. In vitro tests confirmed that a few of the cytomegalovirus-associated TCR beta chains recognize cytomegalovirus antigens. A further reported finding was that TCR beta sequences accurately predicted the HLA-A and HLA-B alleles for most subjects in the first cohort. For the cohort, immune exposure information was limited to CMV serostatus. Some IMGT-functional V segments, including TRBV6-2 and TRBV6-3, could not be told apart with the 87-base-pair reads, so those segments were excluded. The classifier was reported to diagnose cytomegalovirus status with high specificity and sensitivity in both the original cohort and the validation cohort. In a later genetic analysis, fewer N-insertions in productive TCRs were reported among donors in an Asian-associated ancestry cluster than the approximately 710-donor mean. A later analysis associated about 17,000 TCR beta sequences with specific HLA alleles at a false discovery rate of 0.05. A later genetic analysis associated a missense DCLRE1C variant with V-gene and J-gene trimming of TCR beta chains, and an independent cohort replicated the association. Compared with equally common non-associated chains, HLA-associated TCR beta chains in a later analysis were more clonally expanded and had lower generation probabilities.

The CDR3 contains 19 residues, cysteine and phenylalanine counted. Only the CDR3 part of the read is kept: 57 bases, read in frame from the first base. V sheds 0 bases and J sheds 4 bases, leaving 21 bases between their ends. CDR1 and CDR2 were assigned from the germline V gene as LGHNA and YNFKEQ. The cohort was made up of approximately 700 healthy bone marrow donors. At the time of sampling, every cohort member was nominally healthy, though immune exposures that went unrecorded were likely present. The donor tested CMV seropositive, placing the donor among the approximately 290 seropositive members of the cohort. A peripheral blood sample was provided by each donor, and peripheral blood mononuclear cells were used for TCR beta sequencing. The Qiagen DNeasy Blood Extraction Kit was used to extract genomic DNA from the blood cell samples. Library construction relied on the immunoSEQ multiplex PCR assay. For the multiplex PCR, a mixture combining 60 forward primers for TCR Vbeta segments and 13 reverse primers for TCR Jbeta segments was used. A multiplex PCR assay on genomic DNA amplified the CDR3 region of rearranged TCR beta genes. The Illumina HiSeq System was used to sequence the amplified TCR beta libraries as 87-base-pair reads. Concerning the study's data processing: Across the 500 to 750 repertoires, a later analysis counted some 81 million unique TCR beta chains, around 11 million of which were shared by at least two donors. To remove PCR and sequencing errors, raw reads were error-corrected and collapsed into unique sequences using a nearest-neighbor algorithm that merged closely related sequences. Alignment of CDR3 sequences to IMGT reference sequences was used to assign V, D and J gene segments. For a sequence to be retained, a match of at least six nucleotides was required to both a V gene segment and a J gene segment. Rearrangements were called productive when the CDR3 lacked stop codons and stayed in frame with V and J; all others were non-productive. Following IMGT convention, CDR3 was defined as the stretch from the second conserved V-encoded cysteine up to the conserved J-encoded phenylalanine. Sequences without an unambiguous match to a single V gene segment were excluded from the earlier analysis of several hundred of the donors. In an earlier analysis of 450 to 750 of the donors, a V segment was called functional when productive rearrangements were above 56.7%, and segregating when the standard deviation between donors exceeded 5%. A statistical classification framework was built for diagnosing cytomegalovirus status from the catalog of TCR beta chain sequences. A later analysis assigned V and J genes by comparing TCR nucleotide sequences with IMGT/GENE-DB human TR gene sequences. Using the TCRdist pipeline, a later analysis assigned CDR3 sequences along with most-parsimonious VDJ recombination scenarios. In a later analysis, each TCR beta chain was defined by its CDR3 amino acid sequence together with its V-gene family, and reads lacking a unique V-gene family were excluded. As a way to deal with suspected cross-contamination and a sequencing artifact, a later analysis dropped 450 to 700 nucleotide sequences that were highly shared and had low generation probability. For each public chain, a later analysis derived a clonal expansion index from normalized ranks of inferred template counts within each repertoire. Generation probabilities in a later analysis came from a VDJ recombination model fitted to out-of-frame rearrangements, and those results were checked against IGoR. In a later analysis, TCR-TCR, TCR-HLA and TCR-CMV co-occurrence was scored with hypergeometric tests, and a repertoire-size bias correction was applied to TCR pairs. In a later analysis, false discovery rates were estimated by permuting HLA or CMV assignments 20 times. In a later analysis, co-occurring TCRs were grouped using DBSCAN, and TCRdist sequence similarity was added for clustering within HLA-allele-positive subsets. Repertoires with fewer than 30,000 or more than 120,000 public chains were left out of co-occurrence clustering, as were a few repertoires with anomalous nucleotide sharing. What TCRdb holds here is the immuneACCESS table cut down to in-frame rearrangements. Part of the clones is not present; checked against another copy, under half of the missing clones reflect an unresolved V gene, and the others are unexplained. V, J and clone size are those of that table, while D and trimming were read from the DNA. This sample comprises more than 110,000 clones, around 80% of them detected only once. Jointly, the top ten make up roughly 10% of the sample.

A remark on this clone: No antigen is known for it. No base qualities exist here, and no much larger clone lies one base off it.

The sequencing sample was made of PBMCs. The source of this sequence is a woman in her 50s in good health and CMV-seropositive. The chain is assembled from TRBV4-2 and TRBJ2-2; the best D guess is TRBD1, with 7 bases matching. Here is the DNA: TGTGCCAGCAGCCAAGATCGAGGCAGGGGGGCGCGTGGCACCGGGGAGCTGTTTTTT. It translates as CASSQDRGRGARGTGELFF.